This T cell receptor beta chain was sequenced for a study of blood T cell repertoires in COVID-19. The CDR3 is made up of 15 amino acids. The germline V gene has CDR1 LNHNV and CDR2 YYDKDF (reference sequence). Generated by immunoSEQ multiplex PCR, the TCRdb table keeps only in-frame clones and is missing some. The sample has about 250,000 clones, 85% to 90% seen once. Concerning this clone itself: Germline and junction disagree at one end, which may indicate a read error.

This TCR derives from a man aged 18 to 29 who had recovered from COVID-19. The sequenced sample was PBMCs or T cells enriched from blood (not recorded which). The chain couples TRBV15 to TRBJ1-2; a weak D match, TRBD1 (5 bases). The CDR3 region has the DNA TGTGCCACCACCAGAAATCACGGGGGGGACTATGGCTACACCTTC. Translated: CATTRNHGGDYGYTF.